The 3 T cell receptor beta chains listed next were all sequenced from one sample in a study of cytomegalovirus exposure and HLA in healthy donors. The PCR made use of 60 Vbeta and 13 Jbeta primers. Here immunoSEQ multiplex PCR was the method, and the copy in TCRdb shows in-frame clones only, minus some. This table has about 200,000 clones, 83% appearing once. Sequencing was performed on PBMCs. All receptors derive from a girl between 10 and 17 years old in good health and CMV-seronegative.

The table lists this clone with a count of one. The chain is built from TRBV18 and TRBJ1-1; a possible D gene is TRBD1 (6 bases). Germline CDR1 KGHSH, CDR2 LQKENI. This CDR3 has 16 residues. V was shortened by 2 bases and J by 2 bases, with 15 bases between the two germline ends. CDR3 in amino acids: CASSPNNPRGNTEAFF. DNA of the CDR3: TGTGCCAGCTCACCAAACAACCCCAGGGGTAACACTGAAGCTTTCTTT.

The chain links TRBV19 to TRBJ1-2, with 7 bases identical to TRBD1. The J segment lost 5 bases and the V segment lost 5 bases, leaving 5 bases of the junction unmatched. The germline V gene encodes CDR1 LNHDA and CDR2 SQIVND (reference sequence). This CDR3 spans 13 amino acids. The CDR3 sequence is CASSLGTEYGYTF. The CDR3 DNA sequence: TGTGCCAGTAGTCTCGGGACAGAGTATGGCTACACCTTC.

As regards this clone: The junction and the germline gene differ at one end; a read error may be behind it. This sequence joins TRBV7-9 and TRBJ2-3, with TRBD1 as a possible D gene (5 bases). The germline V gene has CDR1 SEHNR and CDR2 FQNEAQ (reference sequence). This CDR3 region has 15 residues. The CDR3: CSSSLGQGGTDTQYF. CDR3 DNA: TGTTCCAGCAGCTTAGGTCAGGGCGGCACAGATACGCAGTATTTT.